Each of the 9 T cell receptor beta chains below was sequenced from the same sample in a study of T cells in Graves' hyperthyroidism and ophthalmopathy. Amplified TCR beta CDR3 regions derived from RNA transcripts. During a first-round RT-PCR of the TCR CDR3, the HTBI primer set was used. In TCRdb, the multiplex PCR reads were re-called with MiXCR into one record per CDR3 protein. This table holds over 500,000 distinct CDR3 sequences, approximately 48% found once. The specimen was peripheral blood or thyroid tissue (not recorded which). These receptor sequences come from an adult woman with Graves' disease, either hyperthyroidism or ophthalmopathy (not recorded which).

The gene calls are TRBV7-9 and TRBJ1-1; 7 nucleotides match TRBD1. The V gene end was trimmed by 5 bases and the J gene end by 1 base; junction bases not matched to a gene: 10. Germline CDR1 reads SEHNR; CDR2 reads FQNEAQ (reference sequence). This CDR3 region has 16 residues. CDR3 in amino acids: CASSPGVTGENTEAFF. In DNA, the CDR3 is TGTGCCAGCAGCCCCGGCGTTACAGGGGAGAACACTGAAGCTTTCTTT.

This clonotype occurred a few times. Mismatch with germline at one junction end may stem from a read error. The rearrangement uses TRBV10-3 and TRBJ2-7; 9 nucleotides match TRBD1. The CDR3 is 16 amino acids. In germline, CDR1 is ENHRY, CDR2 SYGVKD. The CDR3 spells CASSYSGPGQGYEQYF. The CDR3 nucleotides are TGTGCCAGCAGTTACTCGGGGCCGGGACAGGGTTACGAGCAGTACTTC.

There are a few counts of this clonotype. The chain is built from TRBV27 and TRBJ2-7; D might be TRBD1 or TRBD2, each matching 5 bases. Germline V gene lookup returns CDR1 MNHEY and CDR2 SMNVEV (reference sequence). The V end lost 7 bases, the J end lost 3 bases, and 13 bases lay between the germline ends. The CDR3 has 13 residues. This CDR3 is CASKPGPIYEQYF. The CDR3 nucleotides are TGTGCCAGCAAGCCGGGACCAATCTACGAGCAGTACTTC.

This clonotype was seen a few times. The junction departs from the called germline gene at one end, perhaps through a read error. The rearrangement uses TRBV24-1 and TRBJ2-1; 13 bases are a match to TRBD2. The germline V gene has CDR1 KGHDR and CDR2 SFDVKD. The CDR3 has 16 amino acids. The CDR3 DNA reads TGTGCCACCGGTGATCCTACTAGCGGGAGGGAAGATGAGCAGTTCTTC. The encoded protein is CATGDPTSGREDEQFF.

The rearrangement joins TRBV5-1 to TRBJ1-1; D is unclear. Per the germline V gene, CDR1 is SGHRS and CDR2 is YFSETQ. The CDR3 runs 14 residues. V lost 4 bases, J lost 0 bases, and 10 bases lay in between. DNA for the CDR3: TGCGCCAGCAGCGTGGGAGAGATGAACACTGAAGCTTTCTTT. This encodes CASSVGEMNTEAFF. Combining the CDR3 with reference TRBV5-1 and TRBJ1-1 gives the whole variable domain KAGVTQTPRYLIKTRGQQVTLSCSPISGHRSVSWYQQTPGQGLQFLFEYFSETQRNKGNFPGRFSGRQFSNSRSEMNVSTLELGDSALYLCASSVGEMNTEAFFGQGTRLTVV.

Regarding this clonotype: The junction does not match germline at one end; this may be a read error. The rearrangement joins TRBV15 to TRBJ1-2; D unresolved. The CDR3 spans 15 residues. The germline V gene has CDR1 LNHNV and CDR2 YYDKDF (reference sequence). The CDR3 region is CAASRDGRGNYGYTF. The CDR3 region has the DNA TGTGCCGCCAGCAGAGATGGGCGAGGGAACTATGGCTACACCTTC.

The V gene is TRBV15, the J gene TRBJ2-2; D remains unclear. The ends were cut back, 5 bases at V and 4 bases at J, with 5 bases in the middle. This CDR3 spans 12 amino acids. Germline V gene sequence: CDR1 LNHNV, CDR2 YYDKDF (reference sequence). The CDR3: CATSGTTGELFF. The CDR3 DNA reads as TGTGCCACCAGCGGAACCACCGGGGAGCTGTTTTTT.

This clonotype was detected many times. The genes are TRBV2 and TRBJ1-5; D gene unclear. The CDR3 spans 13 residues. The germline gives CDR1 SNHLY, CDR2 FYNNEI. Trimming cost V 2 bases and J 7 bases, with 9 bases left between them. This chain's CDR3 is CASSEQGEQPQHF. In DNA form, the CDR3 reads TGTGCCAGCAGTGAACAAGGAGAGCAGCCCCAGCATTTT. Looking up the rest from reference TRBV2 and TRBJ1-5 gives the full variable domain: EPEVTQTPSHQVTQMGQEVILRCVPISNHLYFYWYRQILGQKVEFLVSFYNNEISEKSEIFDDQFSVERPDGSNFTLKIRSTKLEDSAMYFCASSEQGEQPQHFGDGTRLSIL.

The table lists this clonotype with a few counts. The gene calls are TRBV5-1 and TRBJ2-2, with 7 bases identical to TRBD1. The CDR3 is made up of 15 amino acids. The junction had 8 bases not matched to a gene; V was cut back by 4 bases and J by 5 bases. Germline CDR1 is SGHRS and CDR2 is YFSETQ. CDR3 in DNA: TGCGCCAGCAGCCCGAGGACAGGCGGGACCGGGGAGCTGTTTTTT. Translation gives CASSPRTGGTGELFF.